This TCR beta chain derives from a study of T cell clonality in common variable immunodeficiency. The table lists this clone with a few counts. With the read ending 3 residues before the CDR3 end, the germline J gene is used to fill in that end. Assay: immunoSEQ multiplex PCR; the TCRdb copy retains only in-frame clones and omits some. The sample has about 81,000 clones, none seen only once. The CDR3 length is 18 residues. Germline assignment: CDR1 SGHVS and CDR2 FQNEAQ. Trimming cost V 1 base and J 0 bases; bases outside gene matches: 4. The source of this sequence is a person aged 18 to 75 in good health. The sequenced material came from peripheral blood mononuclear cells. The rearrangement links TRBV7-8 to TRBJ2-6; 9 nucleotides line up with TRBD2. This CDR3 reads CASSLGSSGSSGANVLTF. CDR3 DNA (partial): TGTGCCAGCAGCTTAGGTAGTAGCGGGAGCTCTGGGGCCAACGTC.